This passage covers 16 T cell receptor beta chains from one sample sequenced in a study of blood T cell repertoires in COVID-19. The table came from immunoSEQ multiplex PCR; TCRdb's copy has only in-frame clones and leaves some out. The sample lists roughly 70,000 clones; approximately 83% were seen once. The sample comprised peripheral blood. The receptors derive from a woman aged 60-70 years with acute or convalescent COVID-19.

This rearrangement joins TRBV7-3 to TRBJ1-2; TRBD1 matches 9 bases. Trimming took 5 bases from V and 8 from J; bases not matched to a gene: 9. The V gene's germline CDR1 is SGHTA and CDR2 FQGTGA. This CDR3 is 14 amino acids long. CDR3 in DNA: TGTGCCAGCAGCCCTTGGACAGGGGTAATGGGCTACACCTTC. Translating it yields CASSPWTGVMGYTF.

This clone came up once. The rearrangement joins TRBV5-4 to TRBJ1-4, with D perhaps TRBD1 (5 bases). The V gene lost 4 bases and the J gene lost 0 bases, with 13 bases spanning the gap. The CDR3 sequence is 16 residues long. CDR1 is SGHNT and CDR2 is YYREEE in the germline V gene (reference sequence). CDR3 region: CASSETGKATNEKLFF. DNA of the CDR3: TGTGCCAGCAGCGAAACAGGAAAGGCAACTAATGAAAAACTGTTTTTT.

This chain connects TRBV9 to TRBJ1-1, with a possible D match to TRBD1 (5 bases). Germline-derived CDR1 and CDR2 are SGDLS and YYNGEE. V was pared by 4 bases and J by 5 bases, with 12 bases between. This CDR3 is 13 amino acids long. The CDR3: CASSPLRGTEAFF. The CDR3 coding sequence is TGTGCCAGCAGCCCACTAAGGGGAACTGAAGCTTTCTTT.

V is TRBV11-2 and J is TRBJ2-7; 10 bases fit TRBD1. CDR1 and CDR2 (germline): SGHAT, FQNNGV. V shed 6 bases and J 4 bases; nucleotides not matched to a gene: 3. This CDR3 region has 13 residues. CDR3 DNA sequence: TGTGCCAGCAGTAGGGACAGGGGATACGAGCAGTACTTC. Translation: CASSRDRGYEQYF.

The chain employs TRBV7-8 and TRBJ2-1; TRBD2 matches 11 bases. Germline-derived CDR1 and CDR2 are SGHVS and FQNEAQ. The CDR3 has 16 residues. V lost 7 bases, J lost 8 bases, and 13 bases stayed unmatched. In nucleotides, the CDR3 is TGTGCCAGCACCCCCCTCGGTAGCGGGGGGGCCTATGAGCAGTTCTTC. It is translated as CASTPLGSGGAYEQFF. Full variable domain (remainder filled in from reference TRBV7-8 and TRBJ2-1): GAGVSQSPRYKVAKRGQDVALRCDPISGHVSLFWYQQALGQGPEFLTYFQNEAQLDKSGLPSDRFFAERPEGSVSTLKIQRTQQEDSAVYLCASTPLGSGGAYEQFFGPGTRLTVL.

This chain joins TRBV2 and TRBJ1-4; 10 bases align to TRBD1. V shed 5 bases and J 7 bases; nucleotides not matched to a gene: 7. CDR3 length: 15 amino acids. Germline values: CDR1 SNHLY, CDR2 FYNNEI. The CDR3 loop is CASSLPGTGVEKLFF. For the CDR3, the DNA is TGTGCCAGCAGTTTACCCGGGACAGGGGTTGAAAAACTGTTTTTT.

This chain uses TRBV6-1 with TRBJ1-1; D may be TRBD1 (5 bases). This CDR3 contains 15 residues. Germline V gene sequence: CDR1 MNHNS, CDR2 SASEGT. Trimming cost V 2 bases and J 6 bases, with 16 bases left between them. As DNA, the CDR3 is TGTGCCAGCAGTGAAAGGACACTCGTGGGCGCTGAAGCTTTCTTT. Protein sequence: CASSERTLVGAEAFF.

The chain has TRBV7-9 and TRBJ2-2; possibly TRBD1 or TRBD2 for D (6 bases each). The CDR3 covers 14 residues. V shed 7 bases and J shed 3 bases, with 12 bases lying between them. The germline CDR1 and CDR2 sequences are SEHNR and FQNEAQ (reference sequence). The CDR3 DNA is TGTGCCAGCACCTTGGGGGGCTACACCGGGGAGCTGTTTTTT. This sequence encodes CASTLGGYTGELFF.

This chain joins TRBV11-1 and TRBJ1-5, with D unclear. V lost 3 bases and J 7 bases, leaving 10 bases between the germline ends. The CDR3 contains 13 residues. Looked up from germline, CDR1 is SGHAT and CDR2 is FQDESV (reference sequence). The CDR3 loop reads CASSFQSGQPQHF. The CDR3 DNA sequence: TGTGCCAGCAGCTTTCAAAGCGGGCAGCCCCAGCATTTT.

The chain joins TRBV6-5 to TRBJ2-3; the match to TRBD1 covers 7 bases. The CDR3 contains 14 residues. Germline V lookup: CDR1 MNHEY, CDR2 SVGAGI. J lost 1 base, V lost 4 bases, and 2 bases had no gene match. CDR3 sequence reads: CASSFQGGTDTQYF. CDR3 sequence (DNA): TGTGCCAGCAGTTTCCAGGGGGGCACAGATACGCAGTATTTT.

The CDR3, as DNA: TGTGCCAGCGACAGGGGGAACACCGGGGAGCTGTTTTTT. This sequence encodes CASDRGNTGELFF. V and J are TRBV6-5 and TRBJ2-2, with 8 positions matching TRBD1. Germline V gene data show CDR1 as MNHEY and CDR2 as SVGAGI. V was pared by 8 bases and J by 1 base, with 0 bases of the junction left unmatched. The length of the CDR3 is 13 residues.

V and J are TRBV2 and TRBJ2-5; D is perhaps TRBD2 (6 bases). Germline CDR1 reads SNHLY; CDR2 reads FYNNEI. CDR3 length: 16 residues. V lost 3 bases, J lost 5 bases, and 19 bases lay in between. The CDR3 nucleotides read TGTGCCAGCAGTGACGGGACCGGGGAGCGGGCGGAGACCCAGTACTTC. It translates to CASSDGTGERAETQYF.

The chain links TRBV29-1 to TRBJ2-3, with D maybe TRBD1 (6 bases). Germline V gene data show CDR1 as SQVTM and CDR2 as ANQGSEA. The CDR3 has 13 amino acids. V gave up 4 bases and J gave up 1 base, with 9 bases separating them. CDR3 DNA sequence: TGCAGCGTTGTTGAGGGGGGCACAGATACGCAGTATTTT. Amino acids: CSVVEGGTDTQYF.

The rearrangement joins TRBV7-8 to TRBJ1-5; TRBD1 might be the D (5 bases). There are 16 residues in the CDR3. Trimming took off 3 bases at V and 2 bases at J, with 14 bases between the two ends. Germline V gene lookup returns CDR1 SGHVS and CDR2 FQNEAQ. Here the CDR3 reads CASSFLPGRGNQPQHF. Here the CDR3 DNA reads TGTGCCAGCAGCTTTCTTCCAGGGCGTGGCAATCAGCCCCAGCATTTT.

Only a few counts were recorded for this clone. The rearrangement uses TRBV3-1 (or the pseudogene TRBV3-2) and TRBJ2-1; TRBD2 matches 8 bases. Unmatched junction bases numbered 8, after V lost 6 bases and J lost 4 bases. This CDR3 has 15 amino acids. Germline CDR1 and CDR2: LGHDT and YNNKEL (reference sequence). The CDR3, as DNA: TGTGCCAGCAGGTATTCCGGGACTAGGTACAATGAGCAGTTCTTC. Translated, it gives CASRYSGTRYNEQFF.

The genes are TRBV24-1 and TRBJ2-2; 10 nucleotides match TRBD1. Germline CDR1 and CDR2: KGHDR and SFDVKD. V trimming: 4 bases; J trimming: 6 bases; junction bases outside the gene matches: 4. This CDR3 comprises 15 residues. CDR3 sequence reads: CATSDPGQGAGELFF. In DNA form, the CDR3 reads TGTGCCACCAGTGACCCAGGACAGGGGGCCGGGGAGCTGTTTTTT.